This T cell receptor beta chain was captured by sequencing in a study of cytomegalovirus exposure and HLA in healthy donors. General observations from the study: The classifier was said to identify cytomegalovirus status with high specificity and sensitivity. According to the study, around 160 TCR beta chains were cytomegalovirus-associated.

Germline loops: CDR1 MNHNY, CDR2 SVGAGI (reference sequence). The CDR3 extends over 13 amino acids. V was clipped by 4 bases and J by 3 bases, with 9 bases between them. Sequencing was performed with immunoSEQ multiplex PCR; in TCRdb, only in-frame clones are kept and a portion is missing. The sample records about 73,000 clones, 85% to 90% being singletons. In regard to this clone: Antigen: not known.

This sequence originates from a woman between 18 and 30 years old in good health and CMV-seropositive. V usage is TRBV6-6 and J usage is TRBJ2-5, with unresolved D. Sequenced: PBMCs. This CDR3 is CASSSVPEETQYF. In DNA, the CDR3 is TGTGCCAGCAGTTCAGTCCCCGAAGAGACCCAGTACTTC.